The sequence of this TCR beta chain was determined in a study of identical twins. Germline CDR1 SGHDN, CDR2 FVKESK. This CDR3 comprises 17 residues. The ends lost 4 bases at V and 2 bases at J; junction bases unmatched: 10. This clonotype was seen a handful of times. TCRdb fed the 5' RACE reads into MiXCR, producing one record per CDR3 protein. The table shows 450,000 to 650,000 distinct CDR3 sequences, with 15% occurring only once. The data were also submitted as part of a second study, on yellow fever vaccine responses in identical twins.

The TCR originated in a woman aged 18-30 years in good health. Specimen: CD4+ T cells sorted from blood. The chain couples TRBV14 to TRBJ2-1; 8 bases match TRBD1. The CDR3 here is CASSLKIGQGAYNEQFF. In nucleotides, the CDR3 is TGTGCCAGCAGCCTCAAAATCGGACAGGGAGCCTACAATGAGCAGTTCTTC.